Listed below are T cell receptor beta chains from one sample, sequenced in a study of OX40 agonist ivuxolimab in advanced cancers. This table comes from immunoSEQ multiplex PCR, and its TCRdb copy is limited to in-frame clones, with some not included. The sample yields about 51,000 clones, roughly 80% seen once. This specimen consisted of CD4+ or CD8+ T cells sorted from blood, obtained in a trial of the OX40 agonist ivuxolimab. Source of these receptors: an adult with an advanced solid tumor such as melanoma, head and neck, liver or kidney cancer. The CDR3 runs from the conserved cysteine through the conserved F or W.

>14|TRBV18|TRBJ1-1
CASSRTDKNTEAFF
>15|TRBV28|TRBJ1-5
CASSFRQGSNQPQHF
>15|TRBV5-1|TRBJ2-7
CASSLQTGVTYEQYF
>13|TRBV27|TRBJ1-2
CASSFASNYGYTF
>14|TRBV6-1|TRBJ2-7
CASSESSVRDEQYF
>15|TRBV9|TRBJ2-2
CASSVVDTDTGELFF
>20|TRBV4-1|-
CASSHVGLAGGPAVVGEQYF
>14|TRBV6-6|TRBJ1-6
CASNVDRVRSPLHF
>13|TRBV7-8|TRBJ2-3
CASSWGRTDTQYF
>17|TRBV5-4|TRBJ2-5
CASSPPPTTSDQETQYF
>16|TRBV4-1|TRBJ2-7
CASSLQRTSGSSEQYF
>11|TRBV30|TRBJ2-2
CAWGDTGELFF
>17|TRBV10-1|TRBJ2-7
CASSESIPGQGTYEQYF
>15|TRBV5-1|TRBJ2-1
CASSTTSGAYNEQFF
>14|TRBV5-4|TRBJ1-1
CASSFRQGNTEAFF
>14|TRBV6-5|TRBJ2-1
CASSYGTSYNEQFF
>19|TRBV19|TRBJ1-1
CASIPRWGQVVVSNTEAFF
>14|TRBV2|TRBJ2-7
CASSREIGYYEQYF
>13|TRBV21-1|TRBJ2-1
CASMLSGAGEQFF
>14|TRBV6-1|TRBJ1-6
CASSEYRGNSPLHF